This T cell receptor (beta chain) was sequenced during a study of control samples from healthy donors and cancer patients. This table comes from immunoSEQ multiplex PCR, and its TCRdb copy is limited to in-frame clones, with some not included. The table includes 350,000 to 450,000 clones, more than 80% detected once. V was trimmed by 0 bases and J by 1 base, leaving 6 bases between them. The CDR3 contains 14 residues. The germline CDR1 and CDR2 sequences are SGHAT and FQNNGV. The sequence was obtained from a man between 40 and 49 years old with head and neck cancer. Sequenced material: PBMCs. This rearrangement joins TRBV11-2 to TRBJ1-1; D perhaps matches TRBD1 (6 bases). The CDR3 bases are TGTGCCAGCAGCTTAGAAGGGGGGAACACTGAAGCTTTCTTT. Translated: CASSLEGGNTEAFF.